The source of this T cell receptor beta chain is a study of T-cell reconstitution after alpha-beta-depleted transplantation in children. Construction of the TCRbeta library involved unique molecular identifiers. MiXCR, run by TCRdb on the PCR reads, gives a single entry per CDR3 protein. The sample includes some 120,000 distinct CDR3 sequences, approximately 8.7% of them seen just once. A word on this clonotype: Antigen unknown.

Study-level results: Fresh T-cell production supplied most of the T-cell counts and diversity seen one year after transplant. As was reported, about two months after transplant, alpha-beta T cells came from several hundred expanded graft clones. Some patients showed high day-60 TCRbeta diversity, which derived from surviving recipient T cells and thymic progenitors.

This clonotype was obtained from a girl under three years old who had a stem cell transplant for combined immunodeficiency, so the T cells may come from the graft donor. Here the sequenced sample was PBMCs, mostly from graft donor cells, taken 180 days after TCRalphabeta/CD19-depleted stem cell transplant.

CDR3 nucleotides: TGTGCCAGCAGTCCGACGGGACTAGCGGGGGTCAACTACGAGCAGTACTTC. This gives the protein CASSPTGLAGVNYEQYF. The chain links TRBV12-3 or TRBV12-4 to TRBJ2-7, with 14 nucleotides matching TRBD2. Unmatched junction bases numbered 9, after V lost 5 bases and J lost 3 bases. The CDR3 has 17 residues.